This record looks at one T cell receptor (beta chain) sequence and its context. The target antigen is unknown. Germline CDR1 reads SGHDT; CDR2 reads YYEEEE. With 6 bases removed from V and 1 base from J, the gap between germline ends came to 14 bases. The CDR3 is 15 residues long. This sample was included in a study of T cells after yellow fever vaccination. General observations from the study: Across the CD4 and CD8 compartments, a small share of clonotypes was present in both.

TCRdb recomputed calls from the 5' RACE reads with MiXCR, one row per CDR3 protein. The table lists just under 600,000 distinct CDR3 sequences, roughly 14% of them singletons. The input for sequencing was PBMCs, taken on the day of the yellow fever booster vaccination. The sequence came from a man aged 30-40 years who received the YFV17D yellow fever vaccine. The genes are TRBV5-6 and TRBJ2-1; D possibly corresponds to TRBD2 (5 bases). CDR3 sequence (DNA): TGTGCCAGCAAGTTTCGGGGAGTTTCCTACAATGAGCAGTTCTTC. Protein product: CASKFRGVSYNEQFF.